Listed below are T cell receptor beta chains from one sample, sequenced in a study of blood T cell repertoires in COVID-19. Profiled with immunoSEQ multiplex PCR; TCRdb holds only in-frame clones, not every one. Among 150,000 or so clones listed, 70% to 85% were seen once. Input material: peripheral blood. The origin of the receptors is a man aged 60 to 75 who had recovered from COVID-19. CDR3s include the opening cysteine and the closing phenylalanine or tryptophan.

j_call: TRBJ1-2; v_call: TRBV4-1; cdr3_aa: CASSQDVGVTYGYTF
j_call: TRBJ1-4; v_call: TRBV14; cdr3_aa: CASSHVRGTGSQKLFF
j_call: TRBJ1-2; v_call: TRBV25-1; cdr3_aa: CATRTGPLHFYGYTF
j_call: TRBJ1-1; v_call: TRBV19; cdr3_aa: CASRLQGAGNTEAFF
j_call: TRBJ2-7; v_call: TRBV3-1/TRBV3-2; cdr3_aa: CASSGTGGSSYEQYF
j_call: TRBJ1-1; v_call: TRBV29-1; cdr3_aa: CSARGGFLNTEAFF
j_call: TRBJ1-2; v_call: TRBV2; cdr3_aa: CASLRDRGEYGYTF
j_call: TRBJ1-5; v_call: TRBV6-6; cdr3_aa: CASRQGGEPQHF
j_call: TRBJ2-5; v_call: TRBV2; cdr3_aa: CASSRGLAGGRETQYF
j_call: TRBJ1-6; v_call: TRBV5-1; cdr3_aa: CASKVREDSPLHF
j_call: TRBJ2-7; v_call: TRBV30; cdr3_aa: CAVLGGLGVEQYF
j_call: TRBJ1-5; v_call: TRBV25-1; cdr3_aa: CASDFRGRPSNQPQHF
j_call: TRBJ1-1; v_call: TRBV19; cdr3_aa: CASSIFERGNTEAFF
j_call: TRBJ2-7; v_call: TRBV7-7; cdr3_aa: CASSPQDRGWDEQYF
j_call: TRBJ1-4; v_call: TRBV11-2; cdr3_aa: CASSSSTVTNEKLFF
j_call: TRBJ2-5; v_call: TRBV14; cdr3_aa: CASSQGDRSFQETQYF
j_call: TRBJ1-5; v_call: TRBV15; cdr3_aa: CATSRTPGQGNAQPQHF
j_call: TRBJ1-1; v_call: TRBV5-1; cdr3_aa: CASSPSIPGGGAFF
j_call: TRBJ2-1; v_call: TRBV5-6; cdr3_aa: CASSGVAGSYNEQFF
j_call: TRBJ2-2; v_call: TRBV7-9; cdr3_aa: CASSLTSGTTGELFF
j_call: TRBJ2-7; v_call: TRBV13; cdr3_aa: CASSLGDRALDYEQYF
j_call: TRBJ2-6; v_call: TRBV5-1; cdr3_aa: CASSPYGAAGANVLTF
j_call: TRBJ2-1; v_call: TRBV7-9; cdr3_aa: CASSRTDEQFF